This T cell receptor beta chain was identified during a study of OX40 agonist ivuxolimab in advanced cancers. For the study at large: In this cohort, patients received ivuxolimab, an agonistic anti-OX40 (CD134) antibody. Enrollees could have had prior anti-PD-1, anti-PD-L1 or anti-CTLA-4 therapy, which approximately 40% had received.

The CDR3 length is 16 residues. The germline V gene encodes CDR1 KGHSH and CDR2 LQKENI. V was trimmed by 4 bases and J by 5 bases, leaving 21 bases between them. Collection of blood occurred at baseline, at cycle 4 day 1, and at cycle 7 day 1. Here immunoSEQ multiplex PCR was the method, and the copy in TCRdb shows in-frame clones only, minus some. The table includes some 66,000 clones, 77% detected once. The TCR was taken from an adult with an advanced solid tumor such as melanoma, head and neck, liver or kidney cancer. The V and J genes are TRBV18 and TRBJ2-7; D possibly corresponds to TRBD1 (6 bases). Specimen: CD4+ or CD8+ T cells sorted from blood, collected in a trial of the OX40 agonist ivuxolimab. CDR3: CASSQSATGTPNEQYF. The CDR3 nucleotides read TGTGCCAGCTCACAATCTGCTACCGGGACACCCAACGAGCAGTACTTC.